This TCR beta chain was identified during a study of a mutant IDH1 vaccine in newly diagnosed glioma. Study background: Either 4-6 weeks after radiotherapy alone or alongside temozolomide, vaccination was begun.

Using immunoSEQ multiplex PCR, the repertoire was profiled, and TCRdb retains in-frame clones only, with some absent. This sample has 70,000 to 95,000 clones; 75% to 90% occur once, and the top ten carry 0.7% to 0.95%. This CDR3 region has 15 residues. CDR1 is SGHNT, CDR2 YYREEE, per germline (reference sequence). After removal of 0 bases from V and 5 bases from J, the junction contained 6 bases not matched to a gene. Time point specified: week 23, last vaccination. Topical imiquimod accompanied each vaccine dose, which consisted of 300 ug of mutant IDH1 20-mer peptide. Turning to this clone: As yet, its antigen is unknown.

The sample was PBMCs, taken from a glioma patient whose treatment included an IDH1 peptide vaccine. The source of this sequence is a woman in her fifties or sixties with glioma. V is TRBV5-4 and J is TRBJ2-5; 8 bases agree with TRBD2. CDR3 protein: CASSLGGTRGETQYF. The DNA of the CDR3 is TGTGCCAGCAGCTTGGGCGGGACTAGGGGCGAGACCCAGTACTTC.